The 7 T cell receptor beta chains presented below share a single source sample, sequenced in a study of cytomegalovirus exposure and HLA in healthy donors. PCR employed 60 Vbeta and 13 Jbeta primers. Measured with immunoSEQ multiplex PCR; TCRdb has only the in-frame clones, and not every one. The data contain about 61,000 clones, 87% of them singletons. Material for sequencing was PBMCs. These receptors were obtained from a man aged 18 to 35 in good health and CMV-seronegative.

There are a few counts of this clone. The V gene is TRBV9, the J gene TRBJ2-1; 13 bases line up with TRBD2. The V gene's germline CDR1 is SGDLS and CDR2 YYNGEE. After removal of 0 bases from V and 8 bases from J, the junction contained 8 bases not matched to a gene. The CDR3 length is 17 residues. CDR3 nucleotides: TGTGCCAGCAGCGTAGCGGGAACTAGCGGGGGGGCCTATGAGCAGTTCTTC. Protein sequence: CASSVAGTSGGAYEQFF.

This chain connects TRBV2 to TRBJ1-1, with a possible D match to TRBD1 (6 bases). V lost 5 bases, J lost 3 bases, and 16 bases lay in between. The CDR3 spans 15 residues. Germline lookup yields CDR1 SNHLY and CDR2 FYNNEI. DNA for the CDR3: TGTGCCAGCAGTTTGGAACAGGGAGTTGACACTGAAGCTTTCTTT. This sequence encodes CASSLEQGVDTEAFF.

V gene TRBV9 combines with J gene TRBJ1-1; 7 nucleotides match TRBD1. CDR3 size: 15 residues. The V gene's germline CDR1 is SGDLS and CDR2 YYNGEE. Trimming removed 3 bases from V and 5 bases from J; junction bases left unmatched: 10. The CDR3 reads CASSAVTGAPTEAFF. The CDR3 DNA sequence: TGTGCCAGCAGCGCAGTTACAGGGGCGCCAACTGAAGCTTTCTTT. Full variable domain (outside the CDR3, taken from reference TRBV9 and TRBJ1-1): DSGVTQTPKHLITATGQRVTLRCSPRSGDLSVYWYQQSLDQGLQFLIQYYNGEERAKGNILERFSAQQFPDLHSELNLSSLELGDSALYFCASSAVTGAPTEAFFGQGTRLTVV.

The chain combines TRBV11-2 with TRBJ1-3; unclear D gene. Trimming took 5 bases from V and 4 from J, leaving 6 bases between them. This CDR3 is built from 12 residues. Germline CDR1 and CDR2: SGHAT and FQNNGV. CDR3: CASSTTGNTIYF. The CDR3 nucleotides are TGTGCCAGCAGCACTACAGGAAACACCATATATTTT. Complete variable domain (other parts from reference TRBV11-2 and TRBJ1-3): EAGVAQSPRYKIIEKRQSVAFWCNPISGHATLYWYQQILGQGPKLLIQFQNNGVVDDSQLPKDRFSAERLKGVDSTLKIQPAKLEDSAVYLCASSTTGNTIYFGEGSWLTVV.

This clone has just one count. The chain is built from TRBV13 and TRBJ2-7, with TRBD1 identical over 12 bases. This CDR3 has 14 residues. Unmatched junction bases numbered 4, after V lost 4 bases and J lost 6 bases. Germline lookup yields CDR1 PRHDT and CDR2 FYEKMQ (reference sequence). CDR3 amino acids: CASSSGQGAFEQYF. The CDR3 DNA sequence: TGTGCCAGCAGCTCGGGACAGGGGGCCTTCGAGCAGTACTTC.

The V and J genes are TRBV7-3 and TRBJ1-6, with 7 nucleotides matching TRBD1. The CDR3 consists of 14 residues. Germline CDR1 is SGHTA and CDR2 is FQGTGA. J lost 3 bases, V lost 4 bases, and 0 bases had no gene match. CDR3 in amino acids: CASSSGGYNSPLHF. CDR3 sequence (DNA): TGTGCCAGCAGCTCAGGGGGCTATAATTCACCCCTCCACTTT.

For the CDR3, the DNA is TGCGCCAGCAGCCTATGGACAGGGAGCACAGATACGCAGTATTTT. Its translation: CASSLWTGSTDTQYF. The chain links TRBV5-1 to TRBJ2-3, with 8 bases fitting TRBD1. The CDR3 is 15 residues long. Germline CDR1 and CDR2: SGHRS and YFSETQ. Losses at the gene ends were 4 bases for V and 0 bases for J; bases not matched to a gene: 4.